The present entry profiles one TCR beta chain with its context. The data belong to a study of blood T cell repertoires in COVID-19. At the level of the study: The origin of the acute and convalescent COVID-19 samples was the United States, Italy and Spain. T cells, B-cell-depleted T cells, or PBMCs provided the cDNA or gDNA that served as material.

Original data processing: Estimated nucleated cell counts came from reference gene primer amplification. Only in-frame clones appear in the TCRdb table, and some are missing; sequencing was by immunoSEQ multiplex PCR. The V and J calls and the clone size are those of that table, but D and trimming were determined from the DNA. The sample holds 150,000 to 200,000 clones, 70% to 85% seen once. Sequencing used peripheral blood. The sequence came from a woman at least 80 years old with acute or convalescent COVID-19.

The CDR3 DNA sequence: TGTGCCAGCAGCTTAGGCGGGCGGGGGGTCCAAGAGACCCAGTACTTC. It specifies CASSLGGRGVQETQYF. This chain links TRBV7-2 with TRBJ2-5; 8 nucleotides line up with TRBD2. CDR1 SGHTA and CDR2 FQGNSA come from the germline V gene. V lost 1 base and J lost 1; bases outside the gene matches: 5. This CDR3 contains 16 residues.